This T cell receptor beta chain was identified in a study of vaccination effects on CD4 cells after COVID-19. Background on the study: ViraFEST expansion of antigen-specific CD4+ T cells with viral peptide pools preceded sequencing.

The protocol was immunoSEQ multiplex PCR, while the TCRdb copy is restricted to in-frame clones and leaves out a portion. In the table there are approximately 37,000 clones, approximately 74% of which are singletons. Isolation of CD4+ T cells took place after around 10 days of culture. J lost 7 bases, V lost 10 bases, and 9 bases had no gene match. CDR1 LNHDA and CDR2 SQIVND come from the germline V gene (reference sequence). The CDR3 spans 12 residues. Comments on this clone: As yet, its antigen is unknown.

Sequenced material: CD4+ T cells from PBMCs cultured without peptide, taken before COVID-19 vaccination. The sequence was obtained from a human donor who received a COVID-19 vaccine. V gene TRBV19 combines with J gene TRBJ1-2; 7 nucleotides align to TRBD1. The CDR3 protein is CAIRRGLGGYTF. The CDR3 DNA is TGTGCCATACGGAGGGGGCTTGGTGGCTACACCTTC.